The following is a T cell receptor (beta chain) sequence with its context. Its target is not known. V was clipped by 5 bases and J by 4 bases; unmatched bases: 13. The CDR3 totals 16 residues. This sample was taken from a study of human T cells and chemical hapten exposure. Via MiXCR, TCRdb re-called the RACE reads, giving one row per CDR3 protein. The sample has some 360,000 distinct CDR3 sequences, 5.1% seen once. Time point defined: pre-sensitization, week 0. Indicated treatment: therapeutic diphenylcyclopropenone sensitization with weekly scalp DPC. Overall study findings and caveats: Clustering by CDR3 similarity yielded significantly more large clusters from expanded TCRs than controls.

This chain links TRBV12-3 or TRBV12-4 with TRBJ1-2, with 7 positions matching TRBD1. The specimen was whole blood, collected in connection with sensitization to the hapten diphenylcyclopropenone (DPC). This receptor was taken from a woman between 50 and 59 years old with alopecia areata. Some clones in this sample may be carry-over from other donors' samples. The CDR3, as DNA: TGTGCCAGCAGTCTCAAACACGGGACAGCTAGCTATGGCTACACCTTC. This sequence encodes CASSLKHGTASYGYTF.